Shown below are 9 T cell receptor beta chains from a single sample sequenced in a study of identifying expanded T cells in peripheral blood. Using immunoSEQ multiplex PCR, the repertoire was profiled, and TCRdb retains in-frame clones only, with some absent. The table includes approximately 63,000 clones, around 87% detected once. The specimen sequenced was blood. The receptors come from a person aged 18 to 75 in good health.

A single count supports this clone. The chain employs TRBV27 and TRBJ2-7; 7 bases match TRBD1. CDR3 length: 14 residues. The ends lost 2 bases at V and 1 base at J; junction bases unmatched: 2. CDR1 is MNHEY and CDR2 is SMNVEV in the germline V gene (reference sequence). CDR3 DNA sequence: TGTGCCAGCAGTTTACTGGGACAGTCCTACGAGCAGTACTTC. Its translation is CASSLLGQSYEQYF.

The chain employs TRBV11-2 and TRBJ1-1, with TRBD1 as a possible D gene (5 bases). The CDR3 extends over 15 amino acids. V was cut by 5 bases and J by 2 bases, with 15 bases left in between. Germline V gives CDR1 SGHAT, CDR2 FQNNGV. The CDR3 protein is CASSPSPTVNTEAFF. The CDR3 coding sequence is TGTGCCAGCAGCCCTTCCCCGACAGTCAACACTGAAGCTTTCTTT.

The chain combines TRBV6-5 with TRBJ2-4; 7 bases are a match to TRBD2. The CDR3 sequence is 15 residues long. Germline lookup yields CDR1 MNHEY and CDR2 SVGAGI. V lost 4 bases to trimming and J lost 4 bases; unmatched junction nucleotides: 7. For the CDR3, the DNA is TGTGCCAGCAGTTTCCGAGGGGAGGGAAAAAACATTCAGTACTTC. Its protein is CASSFRGEGKNIQYF.

This chain links TRBV5-1 with TRBJ2-5; no clear D gene. This CDR3 is built from 12 residues. V lost 5 bases, J lost 2 bases, and 7 bases lay in between. Germline V gene sequence: CDR1 SGHRS, CDR2 YFSETQ. CDR3 in amino acids: CASRGPQETQYF. For the CDR3, the DNA is TGCGCCAGCAGGGGCCCACAAGAGACCCAGTACTTC.

The chain uses TRBV6-5 and TRBJ1-5, with unresolved D. This CDR3 is built from 13 residues. Germline assignment: CDR1 MNHEY and CDR2 SVGAGI. With 10 bases removed from V and 0 bases from J, the gap between germline ends came to 10 bases. CDR3 nucleotide sequence: TGTGCCACCTCGCGGGGTAGCAATCAGCCCCAGCATTTT. Translated, it gives CATSRGSNQPQHF.

V and J are TRBV7-9 and TRBJ2-7; 7 positions agree with TRBD2. The length of the CDR3 is 16 residues. Germline CDR1 SEHNR, CDR2 FQNEAQ (reference sequence). The ends lost 5 bases at V and 1 base at J; junction bases unmatched: 11. CDR3 protein: CASSPMGGFFSYEQYF. The DNA of the CDR3 is TGTGCCAGCAGCCCAATGGGGGGGTTCTTTTCCTACGAGCAGTACTTC.

V gene TRBV6-1 combines with J gene TRBJ2-1, with 10 bases lining up with TRBD2. Germline V CDR1 and CDR2: MNHNS, SASEGT. The CDR3 covers 13 residues. V was clipped by 6 bases and J by 7 bases; unmatched bases: 3. CDR3 DNA sequence: TGTGCCAGCAGGCTAGCGGGAGTAAATGAGCAGTTCTTC. Translated, it gives CASRLAGVNEQFF.

The sample holds one count of this clone. The CDR3 region is CASSLLSPPSGYTF. DNA of the CDR3: TGTGCCAGCAGTTTATTAAGCCCGCCTAGTGGCTACACCTTC. This chain joins TRBV27 and TRBJ1-2; unclear D gene. The CDR3 contains 14 residues. V lost 1 base and J 7 bases, leaving 13 bases between the germline ends. Looked up from germline, CDR1 is MNHEY and CDR2 is SMNVEV (reference sequence).

This chain joins TRBV6-4 and TRBJ2-1; D is unclear. This CDR3 spans 14 amino acids. Germline-derived CDR1 and CDR2 are MRHNA and SNTAGT. V lost 0 bases to trimming and J lost 7 bases, with 10 bases between them. CDR3 sequence (DNA): TGTGCCAGCAGTGACTCAGGGAATCAGAATGAGCAGTTCTTC. Its translation: CASSDSGNQNEQFF.